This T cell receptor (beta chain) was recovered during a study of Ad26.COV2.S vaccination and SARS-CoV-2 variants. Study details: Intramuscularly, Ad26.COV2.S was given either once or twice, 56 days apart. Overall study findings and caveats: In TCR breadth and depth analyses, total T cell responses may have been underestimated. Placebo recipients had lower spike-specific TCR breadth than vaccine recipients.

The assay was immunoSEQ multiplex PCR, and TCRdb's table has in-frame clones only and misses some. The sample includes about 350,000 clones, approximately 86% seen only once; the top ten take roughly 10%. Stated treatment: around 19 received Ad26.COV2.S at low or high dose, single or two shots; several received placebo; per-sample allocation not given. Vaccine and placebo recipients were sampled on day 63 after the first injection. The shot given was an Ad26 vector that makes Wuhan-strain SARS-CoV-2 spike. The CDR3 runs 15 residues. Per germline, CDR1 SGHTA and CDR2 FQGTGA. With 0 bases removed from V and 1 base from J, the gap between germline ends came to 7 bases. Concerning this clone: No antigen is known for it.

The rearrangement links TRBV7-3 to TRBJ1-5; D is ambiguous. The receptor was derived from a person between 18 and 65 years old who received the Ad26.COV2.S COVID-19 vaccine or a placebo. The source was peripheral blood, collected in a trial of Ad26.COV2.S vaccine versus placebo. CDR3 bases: TGTGCCAGCAGCTTAACCGGAGCGAGCAATCAGCCCCAGCATTTT. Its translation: CASSLTGASNQPQHF.